This T cell receptor beta chain comes out of a study of shared clonotypes between healthy human individuals. The data were produced by immunoSEQ multiplex PCR, yet TCRdb's version contains in-frame clones alone and is incomplete. The sample includes 2 million to 3 million clones, over 85% of them seen just once. J lost 2 bases, V lost 5 bases, and 17 bases had no gene match. The CDR3 sequence is 18 residues long. Germline CDR1 reads MNHNS; CDR2 reads SASEGT. The origin of this receptor is a man younger than 35 in good health. Some clones in this sample may be carry-over from other donors' samples. The sequencing input was naive CD4+ T cells from PBMCs. The sample's subset: CD45RA+ positively selected. The gene calls are TRBV6-1 and TRBJ2-5; TRBD2 matches at 7 bases. The CDR3 DNA reads as TGTGCCAGCAGTAAAGACCCGAGAGCTAGCGGAAATCAAGAGACCCAGTACTTC. Residues: CASSKDPRASGNQETQYF.